This entry concerns a single T cell receptor beta chain. Antigen unknown. The library targeted TCRbeta and was prepared with unique molecular identifiers. Each CDR3 protein is one row after TCRdb ran MiXCR on the PCR reads. In the table there are nearly 350,000 distinct CDR3 sequences, roughly 16% of which are singletons. This sample was included in a study of T-cell reconstitution after alpha-beta-depleted transplantation in children. Study-wide results and limits: In patients about two months after transplant, alpha-beta T cells reportedly arose from several hundred expanded graft clones. The high TCRbeta diversity at day 60 in some patients came from surviving recipient T cells and thymic progenitors. T-cell counts and diversity were attributed mostly to newly produced T cells one year after transplant.

This TCR came from a male patient aged 2-10 years who had a stem cell transplant for acute lymphoblastic leukemia, so the T cells may come from the graft donor. The sample was PBMCs, mostly from graft donor cells, taken 360 days after TCRalphabeta/CD19-depleted stem cell transplant.

CDR3 loop: CASSDRPGQNHIAKNIQYF. CDR3 in DNA: TGCGCCAGCAGTGACCGGCCGGGACAGAACCATATAGCCAAAAACATTCAGTACTTC. The chain links TRBV10-2 to TRBJ2-4, with 7 positions matching TRBD1. J lost 0 bases, V lost 3 bases, and 14 bases had no gene match. This CDR3 contains 19 residues. Per the germline V gene, CDR1 is WSHSY and CDR2 is SAAADI.